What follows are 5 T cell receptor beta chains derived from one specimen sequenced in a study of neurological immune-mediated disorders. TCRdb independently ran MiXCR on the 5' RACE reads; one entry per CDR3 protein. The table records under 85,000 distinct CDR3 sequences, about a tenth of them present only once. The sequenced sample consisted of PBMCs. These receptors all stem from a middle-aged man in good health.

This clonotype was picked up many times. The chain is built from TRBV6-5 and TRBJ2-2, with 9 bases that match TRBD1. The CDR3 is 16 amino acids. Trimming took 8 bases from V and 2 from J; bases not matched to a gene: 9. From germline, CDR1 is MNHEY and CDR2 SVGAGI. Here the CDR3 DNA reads TGTGCCAGCTTCCCTGGGGGACAGGGAAACACCGGGGAGCTGTTTTTT. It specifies CASFPGGQGNTGELFF.

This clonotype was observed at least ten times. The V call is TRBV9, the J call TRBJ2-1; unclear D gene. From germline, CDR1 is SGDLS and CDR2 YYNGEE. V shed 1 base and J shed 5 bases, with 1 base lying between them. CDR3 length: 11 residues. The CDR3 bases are TGTGCCAGCAGCGTACACAATGAGCAGTTCTTC. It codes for CASSVHNEQFF. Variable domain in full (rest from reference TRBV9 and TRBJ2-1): DSGVTQTPKHLITATGQRVTLRCSPRSGDLSVYWYQQSLDQGLQFLIQYYNGEERAKGNILERFSAQQFPDLHSELNLSSLELGDSALYFCASSVHNEQFFGPGTRLTVL.

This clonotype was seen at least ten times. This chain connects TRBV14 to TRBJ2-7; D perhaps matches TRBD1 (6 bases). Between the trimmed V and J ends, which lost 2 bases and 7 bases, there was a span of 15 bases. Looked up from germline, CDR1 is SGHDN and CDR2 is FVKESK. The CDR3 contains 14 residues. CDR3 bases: TGTGCCAGCAGCCAACAGGGGAGAGGGGGTGAGCAGTACTTC. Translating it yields CASSQQGRGGEQYF.

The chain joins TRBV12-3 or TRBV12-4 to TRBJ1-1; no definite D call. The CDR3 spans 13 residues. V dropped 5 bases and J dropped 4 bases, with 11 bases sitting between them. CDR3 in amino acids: CASSDVTITEAFF. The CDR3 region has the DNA TGTGCCAGCAGTGATGTAACTATCACTGAAGCTTTCTTT.

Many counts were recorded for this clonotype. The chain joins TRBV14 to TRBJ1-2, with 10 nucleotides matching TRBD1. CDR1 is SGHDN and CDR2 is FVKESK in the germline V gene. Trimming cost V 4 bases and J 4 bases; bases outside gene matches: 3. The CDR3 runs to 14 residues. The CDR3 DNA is TGTGCCAGCAGCCCGACAGGGGGCTCCTATGGCTACACCTTC. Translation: CASSPTGGSYGYTF. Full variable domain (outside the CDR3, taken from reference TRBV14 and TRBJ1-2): EAGVTQFPSHSVIEKGQTVTLRCDPISGHDNLYWYRRVMGKEIKFLLHFVKESKQDESGMPNNRFLAERTGGTYSTLKVQPAELEDSGVYFCASSPTGGSYGYTFGSGTRLTVV.